The 18 T cell receptor beta chains reported below all come from one sample, sequenced in a study of T-cell memory formation after mild COVID-19. TCRdb passed the 5' RACE reads through MiXCR, listing each CDR3 protein once. Of more than 400,000 distinct CDR3 sequences listed, 18% were seen once; the top ten hold about 12%. The specimen was PBMCs or a T cell subset sorted from them (not recorded which). Source of these receptors: an adult woman who had mild COVID-19 (a few samples of this study predate the infection). Cell type and time point are not known.

This clonotype was seen more than once but under ten times. The DNA of the CDR3 is TGTGCCAGCAGCCCGGACAGGGCAAATGGCTACACCTTC. This codes for CASSPDRANGYTF. The chain uses TRBV12-3 or TRBV12-4 and TRBJ1-2, with TRBD1 identical over 8 bases. This CDR3 spans 13 amino acids. V dropped 6 bases and J dropped 6; count of bases not matched to a gene: 6.

The V gene is TRBV5-1, the J gene TRBJ1-5; D is uncertain. Germline loops: CDR1 SGHRS, CDR2 YFSETQ. The CDR3 runs to 15 residues. With 1 base removed from V and 4 bases from J, the gap between germline ends came to 12 bases. The CDR3 is CASSLTPEQNQPQHF. In nucleotides, the CDR3 is TGCGCCAGCAGCTTGACACCCGAGCAAAATCAGCCCCAGCATTTT.

The chain employs TRBV20-1 and TRBJ2-7; 10 positions agree with TRBD2. Germline V lookup: CDR1 DFQATT, CDR2 SNEGSKA (reference sequence). CDR3 size: 14 residues. V lost 3 bases and J lost 0; bases outside the gene matches: 2. CDR3 residues: CSARGTSVSYEQYF. DNA of the CDR3: TGCAGTGCTAGGGGGACTAGCGTCTCCTACGAGCAGTACTTC.

The chain employs TRBV7-2 and TRBJ2-3; D gene uncertain. The CDR3 has 16 residues. From germline, CDR1 is SGHTA and CDR2 FQGNSA. V was clipped by 1 base and J by 5 bases, with 16 bases between them. CDR3 amino acids: CASSLVMAAIGDTQYF. The CDR3 bases are TGTGCCAGCAGCTTAGTGATGGCGGCTATTGGAGATACGCAGTATTTT.

This clonotype was recorded at least ten times. V and J are TRBV3-1 and TRBJ2-7; possible D gene TRBD1, 6 bases. This CDR3 comprises 15 residues. Germline V gives CDR1 LGHDT, CDR2 YNNKEL (reference sequence). V was cut by 6 bases and J by 0 bases, with 15 bases left in between. The CDR3 coding sequence is TGTGCCAGCAGTGGCGGACAGAGTTACTCCTACGAGCAGTACTTC. Residues: CASSGGQSYSYEQYF.

Only a few counts were recorded for this clonotype. V and J are TRBV12-3 or TRBV12-4 and TRBJ1-2, with D perhaps matching TRBD1 (6 bases). The V gene lost 6 bases and the J gene lost 8 bases, with 13 bases spanning the gap. The CDR3 has 12 amino acids. The CDR3 nucleotides read TGTGCCAGCAGCACAGGGCCACACGGCTACACCTTC. Protein product: CASSTGPHGYTF.

V and J are TRBV4-3 and TRBJ2-3, with TRBD2 identical over 14 bases. The germline CDR1 and CDR2 sequences are LGHNA and YSLEER. V lost 4 bases, J lost 6 bases, and 6 bases stayed unmatched. This CDR3 has 16 amino acids. The CDR3 spells CASSPGTSGSWDTQYF. In DNA form, the CDR3 reads TGCGCCAGCAGCCCCGGGACTAGCGGGAGTTGGGATACGCAGTATTTT.

This chain joins TRBV5-8 and TRBJ1-1; D is unresolved. With 3 bases removed from V and 2 bases from J, the gap between germline ends came to 14 bases. CDR3 length: 15 residues. Per germline, CDR1 SGHTS and CDR2 YDEGEE. Here the CDR3 reads CASSWTLVYNTEAFF. CDR3 in DNA: TGTGCCAGCAGCTGGACGTTAGTTTATAACACTGAAGCTTTCTTT. Combining the CDR3 with reference TRBV5-8 and TRBJ1-1 gives the whole variable domain EAGVTQSPTHLIKTRGQQATLRCSPISGHTSVYWYQQALGLGLQFLLWYDEGEERNRGNFPPRFSGRQFPNYSSELNVNALELEDSALYLCASSWTLVYNTEAFFGQGTRLTVV.

The V gene is TRBV20-1, the J gene TRBJ2-7, with D perhaps TRBD2 (6 bases). Trimming cost V 3 bases and J 2 bases, with 14 bases left between them. From germline, CDR1 is DFQATT and CDR2 SNEGSKA (reference sequence). The CDR3 loop spans 14 amino acids. The CDR3 sequence is CSARQAGTAYEQYF. The CDR3 nucleotides read TGCAGTGCTAGGCAGGCGGGAACGGCCTACGAGCAGTACTTC.

This clonotype was seen more than once but under ten times. V usage is TRBV5-1 and J usage is TRBJ2-3; D remains ambiguous. V was pared by 0 bases and J by 2 bases, with 10 bases between. The germline CDR1 and CDR2 sequences are SGHRS and YFSETQ. This CDR3 has 15 amino acids. CDR3 DNA: TGCGCCAGCAGCTTGGGTACAGATACCACAGATACGCAGTATTTT. Protein product: CASSLGTDTTDTQYF. The whole variable domain, filled in from reference TRBV5-1 and TRBJ2-3, reads KAGVTQTPRYLIKTRGQQVTLSCSPISGHRSVSWYQQTPGQGLQFLFEYFSETQRNKGNFPGRFSGRQFSNSRSEMNVSTLELGDSALYLCASSLGTDTTDTQYFGPGTRLTVL.

The chain uses TRBV3-1 and TRBJ2-7; D is perhaps TRBD1 or TRBD2 (6 bases each). The CDR3 sequence is 18 residues long. The V end lost 1 base, the J end lost 2 bases, and 21 bases lay between the germline ends. Germline-derived CDR1 and CDR2 are LGHDT and YNNKEL (reference sequence). This CDR3 is CASSQGGVWGARPYEQYF. The CDR3 DNA follows: TGTGCCAGCAGCCAAGGAGGGGTATGGGGGGCGCGACCCTACGAGCAGTACTTC.

This clonotype was picked up a small number of times. The chain couples TRBV20-1 to TRBJ2-1, with 7 nucleotides matching TRBD2. Germline CDR1 and CDR2: DFQATT and SNEGSKA (reference sequence). The CDR3 runs 13 residues. The CDR3 loop is CSESGTSPNEQFF. The DNA of the CDR3 is TGCAGCGAAAGCGGGACCTCCCCCAATGAGCAGTTCTTC.

The chain is built from TRBV5-1 and TRBJ1-1, with 7 bases identical to TRBD1. The CDR3 covers 15 residues. V was clipped by 4 bases and J by 3 bases; unmatched bases: 9. The V gene's germline CDR1 is SGHRS and CDR2 YFSETQ. The CDR3 spells CASSPPGQPHTEAFF. The CDR3 bases are TGCGCCAGCAGCCCTCCGGGACAGCCTCACACTGAAGCTTTCTTT.

This clonotype was picked up a small number of times. The rearrangement joins TRBV2 to TRBJ1-5; D is ambiguous. The length of the CDR3 is 11 residues. V lost 9 bases, J lost 3 bases, and 6 bases lay in between. From germline, CDR1 is SNHLY and CDR2 FYNNEI. The CDR3 protein is CASRLNQPQHF. CDR3 nucleotide sequence: TGTGCCAGTCGTCTCAATCAGCCCCAGCATTTT.

The chain recombines TRBV19 with TRBJ1-5, with 8 bases that match TRBD1. V lost 4 bases, J lost 3 bases, and 5 bases stayed unmatched. Per germline, CDR1 LNHDA and CDR2 SQIVND (reference sequence). CDR3 length equals 15 residues. Here the CDR3 DNA reads TGTGCCAGTAGTACAAGGACAGGGCCCAATCAGCCCCAGCATTTT. This translates into CASSTRTGPNQPQHF.

The genes are TRBV7-9 and TRBJ2-3, with TRBD2 matching over 9 bases. Germline V gives CDR1 SEHNR, CDR2 FQNEAQ (reference sequence). This CDR3 has 18 amino acids. Unmatched junction bases numbered 20, after V lost 7 bases and J lost 6 bases. CDR3 DNA sequence: TGTGCCAGCAATCCCTCGCGGGGGGGCCTAGGATCGCACGATACGCAGTATTTT. It is translated as CASNPSRGGLGSHDTQYF.

The V gene is TRBV24-1, the J gene TRBJ2-2; D gene unclear. The CDR3 has 12 residues. The germline gives CDR1 KGHDR, CDR2 SFDVKD. The V gene lost 5 bases and the J gene lost 4 bases, with 4 bases spanning the gap. The chain's CDR3 is CATSGATGELFF. Written as DNA, the CDR3 is TGTGCCACCAGTGGGGCCACCGGGGAGCTGTTTTTT.

The gene calls are TRBV5-1 and TRBJ2-7; 9 bases are shared with TRBD1. There are 16 residues in the CDR3. Losses at the gene ends were 3 bases for V and 0 bases for J; bases not matched to a gene: 7. Germline values: CDR1 SGHRS, CDR2 YFSETQ. CDR3 coding DNA: TGCGCCAGCAGCTCTGGACAGGGGCTATCCTCCTACGAGCAGTACTTC. Protein: CASSSGQGLSSYEQYF.